The clone carrying this T cell receptor (beta chain) was observed a few times. This sample was taken from a study of blood T cell repertoires in COVID-19. The wider study: Acute and convalescent COVID-19 specimens originated in the United States, Italy and Spain. Sample material is recorded as cDNA or gDNA derived from T cells, B-cell-depleted T cells, or PBMCs.

The CDR3 consists of 14 residues. Germline CDR1 and CDR2: LGHDT and YNNKEL (reference sequence). Trimming at V came to 6 bases and at J to 6 bases, leaving 7 bases not matched to a gene. Source study methods: The authors estimated nucleated cell counts from reference gene primer amplification. Here immunoSEQ multiplex PCR was the method, and the copy in TCRdb shows in-frame clones only, minus some. That table is the source of V, J and clone size, and D and trimming were worked out from the DNA. The sample gives hundreds of thousands of clones, 85% to 90% of which show up once; 13% is in the top ten. The TCR originated in a human donor in a cohort sampled during active COVID-19. This sequence joins TRBV3-1 (or the pseudogene TRBV3-2) and TRBJ2-7; TRBD2 matches 11 bases. The sequencing input was peripheral blood. As DNA, the CDR3 is TGTGCCAGCAGTCTTACTAGCGGGAGACGCGAGCAGTACTTC. Translation gives CASSLTSGRREQYF.